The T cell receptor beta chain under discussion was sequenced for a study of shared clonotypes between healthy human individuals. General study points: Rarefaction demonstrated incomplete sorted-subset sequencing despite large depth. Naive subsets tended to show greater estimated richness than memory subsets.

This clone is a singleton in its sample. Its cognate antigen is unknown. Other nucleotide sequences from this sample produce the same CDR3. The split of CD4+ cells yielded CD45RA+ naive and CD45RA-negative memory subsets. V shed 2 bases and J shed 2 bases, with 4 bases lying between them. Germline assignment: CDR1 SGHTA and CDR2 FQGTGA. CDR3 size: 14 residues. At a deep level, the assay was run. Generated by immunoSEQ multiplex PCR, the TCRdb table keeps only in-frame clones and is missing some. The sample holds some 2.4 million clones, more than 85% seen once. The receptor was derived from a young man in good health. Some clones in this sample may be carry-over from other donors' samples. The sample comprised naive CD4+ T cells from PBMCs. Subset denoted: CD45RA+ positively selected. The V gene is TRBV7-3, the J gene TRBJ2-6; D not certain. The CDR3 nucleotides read TGTGCCAGCAGCTTAGGGGCTGGGGCCAACGTCCTGACTTTC. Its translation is CASSLGAGANVLTF.